The T cell receptor beta chain under discussion was sequenced for a study of shared clonotypes between healthy human individuals. General study findings and limits: Sequencing depth was a factor that was expected to affect clonotype sharing among donors. What limited the represented genetic and exposure-history diversity was the small number of donors. Non-shared clonotypes showed lower generation probabilities than clonotypes common to all four donors.

Naive CD8 cells lacked CD45RO and underwent positive selection for CCR7, leaving out terminally differentiated effector memory CD45RA+ cells. Trimming took 8 bases from V and 2 from J; bases not matched to a gene: 4. This CDR3 region has 14 residues. In germline, CDR1 is MDHEN, CDR2 SYDVKM. Details on this clone: Its antigen is not identified.

As originally analysed: Owing to the provision of junction-only sequences devoid of quality scores by immunoSEQ, filtering differed. Profiling relied on immunoSEQ multiplex PCR, and the TCRdb table lists in-frame clones only, not all of them. V and J calls and clone size are given by that table; D and trimming were obtained from the DNA. The table includes roughly 2,000,000 clones, about 93% detected once. The chain combines TRBV28 with TRBJ2-1, with TRBD1 matching 9 bases. The sample consisted of naive CD8+ T cells from PBMCs. This TCR derives from a young man in good health. Some clones in this sample may be carry-over from other donors' samples. CDR3 amino acids: CASRTGDPYNEQFF. CDR3 bases: TGTGCCAGCCGGACAGGGGACCCCTACAATGAGCAGTTCTTC. The full variable domain, its missing parts supplied by reference TRBV28 and TRBJ2-1, is DVKVTQSSRYLVKRTGEKVFLECVQDMDHENMFWYRQDPGLGLRLIYFSYDVKMKEKGDIPEGYSVSREKKERFSLILESASTNQTSMYLCASRTGDPYNEQFFGPGTRLTVL.